This entry concerns a single T cell receptor (beta chain). The germline CDR1 and CDR2 sequences are SEHNR and FQNEAQ (reference sequence). The CDR3 contains 15 residues. V was pared by 5 bases and J by 1 base, with 4 bases of the junction left unmatched. The sample originates from a study of blood T cell repertoires in COVID-19. As for the study in general: Sources were T cells, B-cell-depleted T cells, or PBMCs; the material itself was cDNA or gDNA.

Measured with immunoSEQ multiplex PCR; TCRdb has only the in-frame clones, and not every one. The repertoire holds roughly 400,000 clones, with approximately 88% as singletons. The receptor was isolated from a woman aged 40 to 50 with acute COVID-19. The chain combines TRBV7-9 with TRBJ1-1; 10 nucleotides align to TRBD1. Sequences were obtained from PBMCs or T cells enriched from blood (not recorded which). This CDR3 is CASSGRQGANTEAFF. The CDR3 DNA reads TGTGCCAGCAGCGGACGACAGGGGGCGAACACTGAAGCTTTCTTT.